Below, one TCR beta chain is given with its context. Germline V gives CDR1 DFQATT, CDR2 SNEGSKA (reference sequence). V gave up 6 bases and J gave up 3 bases; unmatched junction bases: 6. This CDR3 spans 13 amino acids. The data were taken from a study of human T cells and chemical hapten exposure. TCRdb reprocessed the RACE reads with MiXCR, giving one entry per CDR3 protein. The sample records approximately 370,000 distinct CDR3 sequences, about 5% being singletons. This sample's time point: pre-sensitization, week 0. Treatment denoted: therapeutic diphenylcyclopropenone sensitization with weekly scalp DPC.

Sequenced material: whole blood, taken in connection with sensitization to the hapten diphenylcyclopropenone (DPC). The J gene is TRBJ2-5, the V gene TRBV20-1; the match to TRBD1 covers 8 bases. The sequence came from a woman younger than 35 with alopecia areata. Some clones in this sample may be carry-over from other donors' samples. For the CDR3, the DNA is TGCAGTGCCTTTCCGGACAGGGAAGAGACCCAGTACTTC. This encodes CSAFPDREETQYF.